The TCR beta chain described here comes from a study of regulatory T cells. V lost 3 bases to trimming and J lost 4 bases; unmatched junction nucleotides: 3. The CDR3 runs 15 residues. Germline CDR1 and CDR2: SGHVS and FQNEAQ. The PCR used 52 TRBV and 13 TRBJ primers. Profiling relied on immunoSEQ multiplex PCR, and the TCRdb table lists in-frame clones only, not all of them. This table holds 20,000 to 25,000 clones, 93% found once. At testing, patients were 2 to 39 years old, with reduced naive and increased memory T-cell proportions. Overall study results and limits: Control CD8+ cells showed a nonsignificant trend toward higher Shannon entropy than patient CD8+ cells. Patient repertoires had restricted TRB V-J pairs and skewed V and J usage, most in Tregs.

About this clone: Its antigen is unknown.

The sample taken for sequencing was CD8+ T cells sorted from blood. The V and J genes are TRBV7-8 and TRBJ2-5; TRBD2 matches at 12 bases. The TCR originated in a child under 10 years old with CD3G deficiency. CDR3 loop: CASSFPSGRGETQYF. CDR3 nucleotides: TGTGCCAGCAGCTTTCCTAGCGGGAGGGGAGAGACCCAGTACTTC.